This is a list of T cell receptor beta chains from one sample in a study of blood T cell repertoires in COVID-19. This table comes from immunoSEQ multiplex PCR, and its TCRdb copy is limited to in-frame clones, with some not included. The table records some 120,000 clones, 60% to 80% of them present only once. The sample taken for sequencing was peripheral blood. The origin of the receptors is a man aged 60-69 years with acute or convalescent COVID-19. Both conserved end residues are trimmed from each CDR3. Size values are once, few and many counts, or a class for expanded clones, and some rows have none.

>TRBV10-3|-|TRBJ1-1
AIYDPGTVNTEAF
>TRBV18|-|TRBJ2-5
ASSPPGAGASETQY
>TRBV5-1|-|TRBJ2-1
ASSLQGASGEQF
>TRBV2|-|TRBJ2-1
ASRGTSGGAGEQF
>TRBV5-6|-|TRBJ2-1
ASSLNEAEQF
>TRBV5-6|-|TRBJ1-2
ASSLGGQASYGYT
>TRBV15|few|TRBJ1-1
ATSRVPGRGAEAF
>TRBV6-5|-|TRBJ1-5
ASTQGAQPQH
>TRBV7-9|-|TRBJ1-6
ASSPGQGGSPLH
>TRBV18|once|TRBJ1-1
ASSPRGGVNTEAF
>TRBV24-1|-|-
ATSDRYYEQY
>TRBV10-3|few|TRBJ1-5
ATKNEAGVGNQPQH
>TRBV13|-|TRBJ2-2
ASSTSGLAGRTGELF
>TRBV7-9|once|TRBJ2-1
ASSFLSYNEQF
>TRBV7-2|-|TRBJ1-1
ASSPRGQGVRWGTEAF
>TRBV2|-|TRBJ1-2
ASRAEQGAQGGYT
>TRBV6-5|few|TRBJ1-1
ASSYRGYTEAF
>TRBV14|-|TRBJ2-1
ASSQGLAYEQF
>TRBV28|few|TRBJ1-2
ASFSSGGLNYGYT
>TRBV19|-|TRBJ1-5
ASKVGNQPQH
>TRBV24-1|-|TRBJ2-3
ATRPKTDSTMRTDTQY
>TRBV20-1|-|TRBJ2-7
SAPTMYEQY
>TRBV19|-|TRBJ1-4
ATAGGRLKEKLF
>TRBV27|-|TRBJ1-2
ASPRGYGYT
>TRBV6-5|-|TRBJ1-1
ASSYSPGNTEAF
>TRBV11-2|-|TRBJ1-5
ASSSQGEQPQH
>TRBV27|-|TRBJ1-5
ASSVTGSRAQH
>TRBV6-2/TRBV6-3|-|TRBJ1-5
ASSTPRESNQPQH
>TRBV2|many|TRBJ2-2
ASRVGAGQNTGELF
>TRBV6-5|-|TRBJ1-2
ASSHRDRGDGYT
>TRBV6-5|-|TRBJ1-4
ASTLRQAADEKLF
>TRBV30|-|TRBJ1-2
AWSGPGQGNLNYGYT
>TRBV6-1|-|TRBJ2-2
ASSEQASGGTGELF
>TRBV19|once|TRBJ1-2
AHRTGSNYGYT
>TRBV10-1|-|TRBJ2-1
ASSESGFGGEQF
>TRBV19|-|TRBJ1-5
ASNLGPVNQPQH
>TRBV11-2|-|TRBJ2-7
ASSFVPGTGGSSYEQY
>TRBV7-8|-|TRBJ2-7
ASSRRDRGDEQY
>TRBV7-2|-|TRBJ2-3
ASSFSASGSTDTQY
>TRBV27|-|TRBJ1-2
ASSSRTGGYT
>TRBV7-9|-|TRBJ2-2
ASSPSQGGTGELF
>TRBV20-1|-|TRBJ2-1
SASFSQGANEQF
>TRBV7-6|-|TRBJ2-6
ASSLLRGGAQSGANVLT
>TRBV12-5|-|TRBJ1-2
ASGLGQPNYGYT
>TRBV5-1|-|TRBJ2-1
ASRTGMGNNEQF
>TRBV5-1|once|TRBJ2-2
ASSGTSGRASVTGELF
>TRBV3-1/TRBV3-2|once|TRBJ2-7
ASSRTSGGSYEQY
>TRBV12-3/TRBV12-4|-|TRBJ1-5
ASSPDRNQPQH
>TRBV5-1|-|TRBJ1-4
ASSIAGAPNEKLF
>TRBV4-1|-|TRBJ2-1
ASSQIAESSYNEQF